The text below deals with one TCR beta chain. The antigen is unknown. At one of its ends the junction is not consistent with the germline gene, which may arise from a read error. Per germline, CDR1 MGHRA and CDR2 YSYEKL. The CDR3 spans 16 residues. The data were taken from a study of identical twins. After template switching added a universal primer site, the resulting cDNA carried unique molecular identifiers. MiXCR was run by TCRdb on the 5' RACE reads, yielding one entry per CDR3 protein. The table has 1,800,000 or so distinct CDR3 sequences, about 32% seen once. Study-wide points: Where beta out-of-frame sequences were concerned, excess twin sharing was weaker. Reduced insertions were recorded for abundant cord blood beta clonotypes, with no such pattern in memory repertoires. For monozygotic twins, models underestimated out-of-frame TCR alpha sharing.

V is TRBV4-1 and J is TRBJ1-5; 9 bases agree with TRBD1. Sequenced input: cord blood. The receptor was isolated from a newborn girl in good health. The CDR3 coding sequence is TGCGCCAGCAGACAAGATCGGACAGGGGGCAATCAGCCCCAGCATTTT. Its protein product is CASRQDRTGGNQPQHF.